Listed here are 29 T cell receptor beta chains from one sample, sequenced in a study of CD8 T cells in Susac syndrome. RNA totalling about 0.45 to 1 ug underwent reverse transcription with random hexamers. TCRdb passed the immunoSEQ multiplex PCR reads through MiXCR, listing each CDR3 protein once. The data contain about 440,000 distinct CDR3 sequences, roughly 85% of them seen just once; the ten biggest clones take up about 0.12%. Sequenced input: CD8+ T cells from PBMCs. The receptors come from a human donor with multiple sclerosis.

The J gene is TRBJ1-5, the V gene TRBV27; weak D call: TRBD1 (5 bases). CDR1 and CDR2 (germline): MNHEY, SMNVEV (reference sequence). The V and J ends lost 4 bases and 4 bases respectively, with 11 bases between them. The CDR3 is made up of 14 amino acids. The chain's CDR3 is CASSWQGQNQPQHF. CDR3 sequence (DNA): TGTGCCAGCAGTTGGCAGGGCCAAAATCAGCCCCAGCATTTT.

V gene TRBV4-1 combines with J gene TRBJ2-7, with D tentatively TRBD2 (5 bases). This CDR3 is built from 13 residues. The germline V gene encodes CDR1 MGHRA and CDR2 YSYEKL. Trimming pared 0 bases from V and 4 bases from J, leaving 7 bases between. The CDR3 spells CASSQDVAYEQYF. CDR3 bases: TGCGCCAGCAGCCAAGATGTAGCGTACGAGCAGTACTTC.

The chain carries TRBV6-5 and TRBJ2-7, with 7 bases aligning to TRBD2. The ends lost 0 bases at V and 4 bases at J; junction bases unmatched: 15. CDR3 length: 18 amino acids. Germline V gene lookup returns CDR1 MNHEY and CDR2 SVGAGI. For the CDR3, the DNA is TGTGCCAGCAGTTACTCGATTGAAGTGGAGCGGGGCAATTACGAGCAGTACTTC. Amino acid sequence: CASSYSIEVERGNYEQYF.

The chain employs TRBV6-5 and TRBJ2-3, with D uncertain. Trimming pared 2 bases from V and 4 bases from J, leaving 10 bases between. This CDR3 has 14 amino acids. CDR1 MNHEY and CDR2 SVGAGI come from the germline V gene. The CDR3 protein is CASSYDEGSDTQYF. The CDR3 nucleotides read TGTGCCAGCAGTTACGACGAAGGCTCAGATACGCAGTATTTT.

The V gene is TRBV27, the J gene TRBJ1-1; D remains unclear. This CDR3 region has 13 residues. Trimming shortened V by 3 bases and J by 4 bases, and 9 bases separated the two germline ends. CDR1 is MNHEY and CDR2 is SMNVEV in the germline V gene (reference sequence). For the CDR3, the DNA is TGTGCCAGCAGTTTGATGGGCGGCACTGAAGCTTTCTTT. It specifies CASSLMGGTEAFF.

This clonotype was seen once. V and J are TRBV28 and TRBJ2-1; a possible D gene is TRBD1 (6 bases). CDR3 size: 20 residues. The V gene lost 2 bases and the J gene lost 0 bases, with 23 bases spanning the gap. CDR1 is MDHEN and CDR2 is SYDVKM in the germline V gene. This CDR3 reads CASSLSIGGERVPSYNEQFF. The CDR3 DNA is TGTGCCAGCAGTTTAAGCATAGGGGGAGAAAGGGTTCCCTCCTACAATGAGCAGTTCTTC.

This chain connects TRBV2 to TRBJ1-2; no reliable D call. The CDR3 runs to 13 residues. Germline CDR1 reads SNHLY; CDR2 reads FYNNEI. Trimming took 6 bases from V and 4 from J, leaving 12 bases between them. In DNA, the CDR3 is TGTGCCAGCAGGGATGGAGGGTTCTATGGCTACACCTTC. It yields the protein CASRDGGFYGYTF.

This clonotype was observed a handful of times. The chain recombines TRBV5-4 with TRBJ2-1, with D tentatively TRBD1 or TRBD2 (5 bases each). Trimming took 0 bases from V and 9 from J, leaving 10 bases between them. The CDR3 totals 13 residues. CDR1 and CDR2 from the germline V gene are SGHNT and YYREEE (reference sequence). CDR3 nucleotide sequence: TGTGCCAGCAGCTTGGCCTCAGGGAGTGAGCAGTTCTTC. As protein: CASSLASGSEQFF.

V is TRBV7-9 and J is TRBJ2-7, with unresolved D. Germline lookup yields CDR1 SEHNR and CDR2 FQNEAQ (reference sequence). V lost 1 base and J lost 2, with 15 bases in between. The CDR3 extends over 16 amino acids. CDR3 protein: CASSLDPTSYTYEQYF. The CDR3 DNA reads TGTGCCAGCAGCTTAGATCCCACCAGCTACACCTACGAGCAGTACTTC.

J is TRBJ2-7 and V is TRBV20-1, with TRBD2 identical over 13 bases. The germline V gene encodes CDR1 DFQATT and CDR2 SNEGSKA (reference sequence). This CDR3 comprises 15 residues. J lost 7 bases, V lost 5 bases, and 11 bases had no gene match. As DNA, the CDR3 is TGCAGTGCTGGGCTACTAGCGGGGGGGCCGGAGGAGCAGTACTTC. Translation gives CSAGLLAGGPEEQYF.

This clonotype occurred once. The chain combines TRBV30 with TRBJ1-6, with 8 bases aligning to TRBD1. CDR1 and CDR2 (germline): GTSNPN, SVGIG (reference sequence). Losses at the gene ends were 3 bases for V and 9 bases for J; bases not matched to a gene: 4. This CDR3 is 13 amino acids long. CDR3 DNA: TGTGCCTGGAGCGGGACAGGACGTTCACCCCTCCACTTT. As protein: CAWSGTGRSPLHF.

This chain connects TRBV4-1 to TRBJ1-1; no firm D call. V dropped 0 bases and J dropped 1 base, with 9 bases sitting between them. Germline V lookup: CDR1 MGHRA, CDR2 YSYEKL. This CDR3 contains 15 residues. This CDR3 reads CASSQDLSSNTEAFF. CDR3 nucleotides: TGCGCCAGCAGCCAAGATCTATCGTCGAACACTGAAGCTTTCTTT.

This clonotype was counted a single time. The CDR3 spells CASSLMTTSTDTQYF. The CDR3 DNA reads as TGTGCCAGCAGTTTGATGACTACCAGCACAGATACGCAGTATTTT. The rearrangement uses TRBV12-3 or TRBV12-4 and TRBJ2-3; D is possibly TRBD2 (5 bases). Trimming pared 3 bases from V and 0 bases from J, leaving 10 bases between. CDR3 size: 15 residues.

This clonotype was counted between two and nine times. The chain joins TRBV25-1 to TRBJ1-1; D uncertain. The CDR3 is 12 residues long. Germline V gene sequence: CDR1 MGHDK, CDR2 SYGVNS. V dropped 5 bases and J dropped 2 bases, with 6 bases sitting between them. CDR3 region: CASSSQNTEAFF. In DNA form, the CDR3 reads TGTGCCAGCAGTTCCCAAAACACTGAAGCTTTCTTT.

This clonotype was picked up one time. The rearrangement uses TRBV6-5 and TRBJ2-2, with 9 bases lining up with TRBD1. CDR1 is MNHEY, CDR2 SVGAGI, per germline. Trimming took 0 bases from V and 6 from J; bases not matched to a gene: 8. The CDR3 totals 17 residues. The CDR3 loop reads CASSYSGTGYLAGELFF. The CDR3 DNA follows: TGTGCCAGCAGTTACTCGGGGACAGGGTATCTAGCCGGGGAGCTGTTTTTT.

This chain connects TRBV12-3 or TRBV12-4 to TRBJ2-7, with D maybe TRBD1 (6 bases). V lost 3 bases and J 0 bases, leaving 15 bases between the germline ends. CDR3 length: 16 residues. CDR3 nucleotides: TGTGCCAGCAGTTTCGATACAGGGACGGACTCCTACGAGCAGTACTTC. Protein product: CASSFDTGTDSYEQYF.

The rearrangement uses TRBV12-3 or TRBV12-4 and TRBJ2-7, with a tentative D call TRBD2 (7 bases). Trimming took 4 bases from V and 2 from J, leaving 24 bases between them. The CDR3 runs 18 residues. CDR3 in DNA: TGTGCCAGCAGTTACGTCGACCAGGGGAGTGCGGGGGCCTACGAGCAGTACTTC. Encoded protein: CASSYVDQGSAGAYEQYF.

The chain carries TRBV27 and TRBJ2-7; TRBD2 aligns across 10 bases. CDR3 length equals 14 residues. The ends lost 3 bases at V and 7 bases at J; junction bases unmatched: 6. Germline V gene data show CDR1 as MNHEY and CDR2 as SMNVEV (reference sequence). CDR3: CASSLPSGSGEQYF. The CDR3 DNA reads as TGTGCCAGCAGTTTGCCTAGCGGGAGTGGTGAGCAGTACTTC.

This chain joins TRBV4-1 and TRBJ1-3; 12 bases map to TRBD1. The V gene's germline CDR1 is MGHRA and CDR2 YSYEKL. With V trimmed by 3 bases and J by 2 bases, 11 bases remained unmatched. The CDR3 has 19 residues. CDR3 region: CASSHLPGQGASAGNTIYF. CDR3 nucleotide sequence: TGCGCCAGCAGCCACCTACCGGGACAGGGGGCTTCTGCTGGAAACACCATATATTTT.

This sequence joins TRBV6-5 and TRBJ2-2; 7 nucleotides align to TRBD2. With V trimmed by 2 bases and J by 7 bases, 4 bases remained unmatched. The germline gives CDR1 MNHEY, CDR2 SVGAGI. This CDR3 is 14 amino acids long. This CDR3 is CASSYTGEGGELFF. In DNA form, the CDR3 reads TGTGCCAGCAGTTACACGGGGGAGGGCGGGGAGCTGTTTTTT.

This clonotype was counted only a few times. V usage is TRBV4-1 and J usage is TRBJ2-5; 7 nucleotides agree with TRBD2. The trim removed 1 base at V and 5 bases at J, leaving 7 bases unmatched. The CDR3 totals 15 residues. Germline lookup yields CDR1 MGHRA and CDR2 YSYEKL. CDR3 nucleotides: TGCGCCAGCAGCCAAGTTTTGGGGGAGGGGGAGACCCAGTACTTC. This sequence encodes CASSQVLGEGETQYF.

The chain couples TRBV6-5 to TRBJ1-2; no clear D gene. Germline CDR1 reads MNHEY; CDR2 reads SVGAGI. The CDR3 consists of 12 residues. V lost 0 bases, J lost 6 bases, and 5 bases lay in between. CDR3 residues: CASSYSGNGYTF. The CDR3 DNA sequence: TGTGCCAGCAGTTACTCCGGGAATGGCTACACCTTC.

The chain is built from TRBV18 and TRBJ2-1; D uncertain. The germline V gene encodes CDR1 KGHSH and CDR2 LQKENI. V lost 3 bases, J lost 10 bases, and 10 bases lay in between. The CDR3 consists of 12 residues. The CDR3 reads CASSPSNGEQFF. In nucleotides, the CDR3 is TGTGCCAGCTCACCTTCTAACGGGGAGCAGTTCTTC.

This clonotype was picked up a small number of times. The CDR3 nucleotides read TGCAGTGCTGCCGACAGTACGTTCTACGAGCAGTACTTC. Translation: CSAADSTFYEQYF. The chain combines TRBV20-1 with TRBJ2-7, with a possible D match to TRBD1 (5 bases). The CDR3 consists of 13 residues. The ends were cut back, 5 bases at V and 3 bases at J, with 14 bases in the middle. Germline assignment: CDR1 DFQATT and CDR2 SNEGSKA (reference sequence).

This chain links TRBV12-3 or TRBV12-4 with TRBJ2-4, with no clear D. Trimming took 4 bases from V and 8 from J, leaving 9 bases between them. The CDR3 sequence is 12 residues long. CDR3 bases: TGTGCCAGCAGTTGGGAAGATCACATTCAGTACTTC. It specifies CASSWEDHIQYF.

CDR3 nucleotides: TGCAGCGCCCCGTGGGGGGAAGAGACCCAGTACTTC. This translates into CSAPWGEETQYF. V is TRBV29-1 and J is TRBJ2-5; D is perhaps TRBD2 (6 bases). The CDR3 consists of 12 residues. CDR1 is SQVTM and CDR2 is ANQGSEA in the germline V gene. Trimming stripped 7 bases from V and 3 bases from J, with 12 bases between.

J is TRBJ2-3 and V is TRBV11-2; D possibly corresponds to TRBD2 (5 bases). Per germline, CDR1 SGHAT and CDR2 FQNNGV. This CDR3 has 20 residues. The V end lost 1 base, the J end lost 2 bases, and 25 bases lay between the germline ends. CDR3 DNA: TGTGCCAGCAGCTTAGTCGATCGTGACCTGGCGGGCGGGCTCACAGATACGCAGTATTTT. Protein: CASSLVDRDLAGGLTDTQYF.

The rearrangement uses TRBV4-1 and TRBJ1-2, with a weak D call TRBD1 (5 bases). This CDR3 is built from 15 residues. Germline CDR1 is MGHRA and CDR2 is YSYEKL. Trimming removed 0 bases at V and 2 bases at J, with 10 bases between. CDR3 residues: CASSQEDSGNYGYTF. CDR3 sequence (DNA): TGCGCCAGCAGCCAAGAGGATTCAGGGAACTATGGCTACACCTTC.

The chain uses TRBV4-1 and TRBJ2-7; possible D gene TRBD2, 6 bases. From germline, CDR1 is MGHRA and CDR2 YSYEKL. Trimming shortened V by 3 bases and J by 6 bases, and 21 bases separated the two germline ends. CDR3 length equals 16 residues. CDR3 nucleotides: TGCGCCAGCAGCCATATAGGCGGGACCGACGACTGCGAGCAGTACTTC. Its translation: CASSHIGGTDDCEQYF.